This is a list of T cell receptor beta chains from one sample in a study of blood T cell repertoires in COVID-19. Profiled with immunoSEQ multiplex PCR; TCRdb holds only in-frame clones, not every one. This sample has 45,000 to 50,000 clones, with approximately 85% found just once. Material for sequencing was peripheral blood. These receptors all come from a woman aged 80 or over with COVID-19, enrolled during active disease. CDR3s include the opening cysteine and the closing phenylalanine or tryptophan. Fields, in order: V gene, D gene, J gene, CDR3 length, clone size, CDR3 DNA, CDR3 protein. A D gene is named only where the DNA matches it firmly. Clone sizes are given selectively: once, few, many, or a class where the clone is expanded.

v_gene: TRBV15
d_gene: -
j_gene: TRBJ2-5
len: 15
abundance: -
CDR3nt: TGTGCCACCAGCAGAGGAGGACAGAACCAAGAGACCCAGTACTTC
CDR3aa: CATSRGGQNQETQYF

v_gene: TRBV7-8
d_gene: -
j_gene: TRBJ1-1
len: 16
abundance: -
CDR3nt: TGTGCCAGCAGCTTAGCGCTGAACGCGATGAACACTGAAGCTTTCTTT
CDR3aa: CASSLALNAMNTEAFF

v_gene: TRBV11-2
d_gene: -
j_gene: TRBJ1-1
len: 12
abundance: -
CDR3nt: TGTGCCAGCAGCTTATTCTCAGGGCAGGCTTTCTTT
CDR3aa: CASSLFSGQAFF

v_gene: TRBV28
d_gene: TRBD1
j_gene: TRBJ1-1
len: 15
abundance: -
CDR3nt: TGTGCCAGCAGTTCTTTGGGACAGGGGAACACTGAAGCTTTCTTT
CDR3aa: CASSSLGQGNTEAFF

v_gene: TRBV6-5
d_gene: TRBD1
j_gene: TRBJ2-3
len: 14
abundance: -
CDR3nt: TGTGCCAGCAGTTGGGACAGGGGTGCAGATACGCAGTATTTT
CDR3aa: CASSWDRGADTQYF

v_gene: TRBV7-2
d_gene: -
j_gene: TRBJ1-3
len: 16
abundance: once
CDR3nt: TGTGCCAGCAGCCTTGGGCGGGGGCTAGGTGGAAACACCATATATTTT
CDR3aa: CASSLGRGLGGNTIYF

v_gene: TRBV5-4
d_gene: TRBD2
j_gene: TRBJ2-1
len: 16
abundance: -
CDR3nt: TGTGCCAGCAGCCTGCCCGGGGGGATAACTTACAATGAGCAGTTCTTC
CDR3aa: CASSLPGGITYNEQFF

v_gene: TRBV5-6
d_gene: -
j_gene: TRBJ1-1
len: 12
abundance: -
CDR3nt: TGTGCCAGCAGCTCCCTGCGGGGGAAAGCTTTCTTT
CDR3aa: CASSSLRGKAFF

v_gene: TRBV18
d_gene: -
j_gene: TRBJ2-3
len: 15
abundance: -
CDR3nt: TGTGCCAGCTCACCACGGGGGCAGGCTGGTGATACGCAGTATTTT
CDR3aa: CASSPRGQAGDTQYF

v_gene: TRBV5-1
d_gene: TRBD1
j_gene: TRBJ2-3
len: 15
abundance: -
CDR3nt: TGCGCCAGCAGCTCGGTCCCGGGACAGAGTGATACGCAGTATTTT
CDR3aa: CASSSVPGQSDTQYF

v_gene: TRBV18
d_gene: TRBD2
j_gene: TRBJ2-1
len: 16
abundance: -
CDR3nt: TGTGCCAGCTCACCAGACAAAGCGGGAGGGGTAAATGAGCAGTTCTTC
CDR3aa: CASSPDKAGGVNEQFF

v_gene: TRBV2
d_gene: TRBD2
j_gene: TRBJ2-5
len: 15
abundance: -
CDR3nt: TGTGCCAGCAGCGGACTAGCGGGGCCCCTGGGGACCCAGTACTTC
CDR3aa: CASSGLAGPLGTQYF

v_gene: TRBV25-1
d_gene: -
j_gene: TRBJ1-1
len: 14
abundance: -
CDR3nt: TGTGCCAGCAGTGAATCGGGTTCTAACACTGAAGCTTTCTTT
CDR3aa: CASSESGSNTEAFF

v_gene: TRBV4-3
d_gene: -
j_gene: TRBJ2-7
len: 13
abundance: -
CDR3nt: TGCGCCAGCAGCCACACACAGGGTTACGAGCAGTACTTC
CDR3aa: CASSHTQGYEQYF

v_gene: TRBV28
d_gene: TRBD1
j_gene: TRBJ2-7
len: 15
abundance: -
CDR3nt: TGTGCCAGCAGTTTAGATGAAGGGACAGGGTACGAGCAGTACTTC
CDR3aa: CASSLDEGTGYEQYF

v_gene: TRBV5-1
d_gene: -
j_gene: TRBJ2-2
len: 14
abundance: -
CDR3nt: TGCGCCAGCCGGCAGGGGGGGAACACCGGGGAGCTGTTTTTT
CDR3aa: CASRQGGNTGELFF

v_gene: TRBV19
d_gene: TRBD1
j_gene: TRBJ1-1
len: 16
abundance: few
CDR3nt: TGTGCCAACCCTAACCCGGGACAGAGGGCGGACACTGAAGCTTTCTTT
CDR3aa: CANPNPGQRADTEAFF

v_gene: TRBV5-1
d_gene: -
j_gene: TRBJ2-3
len: 15
abundance: -
CDR3nt: TGCGCCAGCAGCTTGAGTCGGCGGGACACAGATACGCAGTATTTT
CDR3aa: CASSLSRRDTDTQYF

v_gene: TRBV5-1
d_gene: -
j_gene: TRBJ2-7
len: 13
abundance: few
CDR3nt: TGCGCCAGCAGCCCCGGGACTTCCCACGAGCAGTACTTC
CDR3aa: CASSPGTSHEQYF

v_gene: TRBV5-4
d_gene: TRBD1
j_gene: TRBJ1-6
len: 15
abundance: -
CDR3nt: TGTGCCAGCAGCCTGAGGACAGGGAATAATTCACCCCTCCACTTT
CDR3aa: CASSLRTGNNSPLHF

v_gene: TRBV28
d_gene: TRBD2
j_gene: TRBJ2-7
len: 15
abundance: -
CDR3nt: TGTGCCAGCAGTTTGAAACTAGCGGGAGGCTACGAGCAGTACTTC
CDR3aa: CASSLKLAGGYEQYF

v_gene: TRBV18
d_gene: TRBD1
j_gene: TRBJ2-7
len: 14
abundance: -
CDR3nt: TGTGCCAGCTCACAGGGACAGGAGCACTACGAGCAGTACTTC
CDR3aa: CASSQGQEHYEQYF

v_gene: TRBV11-2
d_gene: TRBD1
j_gene: TRBJ2-1
len: 14
abundance: -
CDR3nt: TGTGCCAGCAGCCCCCCAGACAGGGTCGATGAGCAGTTCTTC
CDR3aa: CASSPPDRVDEQFF

v_gene: TRBV7-3
d_gene: -
j_gene: TRBJ2-2
len: 14
abundance: -
CDR3nt: TGTGCCAGCAGCGCGAACAGGGTTACCGGGGAGCTGTTTTTT
CDR3aa: CASSANRVTGELFF

v_gene: TRBV4-1
d_gene: TRBD2
j_gene: TRBJ2-5
len: 17
abundance: -
CDR3nt: TGCGCCAGCAGCCCCTCCCCCGCTAGCGGGAGTGGAGAGACCCAGTACTTC
CDR3aa: CASSPSPASGSGETQYF

v_gene: TRBV9
d_gene: -
j_gene: TRBJ2-2
len: 13
abundance: -
CDR3nt: TGTGCCAGCAGCGCCCTGGGCGACGGGGAGCTGTTTTTT
CDR3aa: CASSALGDGELFF

v_gene: TRBV6-5
d_gene: -
j_gene: TRBJ1-1
len: 10
abundance: -
CDR3nt: TGTGCCAGCTTCCGGTCTGAAGCTTTCTTT
CDR3aa: CASFRSEAFF

v_gene: TRBV4-2
d_gene: TRBD1
j_gene: TRBJ2-7
len: 18
abundance: -
CDR3nt: TGTGCCAGCAGCCAAGATCTAACGGGGACAGTCACCACATACGAGCAGTACTTC
CDR3aa: CASSQDLTGTVTTYEQYF

v_gene: TRBV7-8
d_gene: TRBD2
j_gene: TRBJ2-7
len: 20
abundance: -
CDR3nt: TGTGCCAGCAGCTTCGCGGGGGCTCCGGGACTAGCGGGGGGGTCCTACGAGCAGTACTTC
CDR3aa: CASSFAGAPGLAGGSYEQYF

v_gene: TRBV6-2/TRBV6-3
d_gene: -
j_gene: TRBJ2-7
len: 16
abundance: -
CDR3nt: TGTGCCAGCAGTTACTCGGGGGGGCTCTACTCCTACGAGCAGTACTTC
CDR3aa: CASSYSGGLYSYEQYF

v_gene: TRBV7-2
d_gene: TRBD2
j_gene: TRBJ2-7
len: 16
abundance: -
CDR3nt: TGTGCCAGCAGCGACTGGGCGGGGGAAAGCTCCTACGAGCAGTACTTC
CDR3aa: CASSDWAGESSYEQYF

v_gene: TRBV2
d_gene: TRBD1
j_gene: TRBJ2-2
len: 16
abundance: -
CDR3nt: TGTGCCAGCAGTGAAAGGACAGGGCAAGTGCCCGGGGAGCTGTTTTTT
CDR3aa: CASSERTGQVPGELFF

v_gene: TRBV5-1
d_gene: -
j_gene: TRBJ2-7
len: 13
abundance: -
CDR3nt: TGCGCCAGCAGCCTGGACAGACCCTACGAGCAGTACTTC
CDR3aa: CASSLDRPYEQYF

v_gene: TRBV18
d_gene: -
j_gene: TRBJ2-7
len: 15
abundance: -
CDR3nt: TGTGCCAGCTCACCACCAAGTAGAATGGGGAGCGAGCAGTACTTC
CDR3aa: CASSPPSRMGSEQYF

v_gene: TRBV6-5
d_gene: TRBD1
j_gene: TRBJ1-1
len: 15
abundance: few
CDR3nt: TGTGCCAGCAAAAAAAGGGGACAGCCGAACACTGAAGCTTTCTTT
CDR3aa: CASKKRGQPNTEAFF